This T cell receptor (beta chain) was found in a study of early T cells in non-severe SARS-CoV-2 infection. Study summary: The authors sequenced bulk RNA from unsorted whole blood, leaving chains unpaired.

Each single cDNA molecule received a unique molecular identifier. TCRdb itself ran the 5' RACE reads through MiXCR, one entry per CDR3 protein. This sample has roughly 63,000 distinct CDR3 sequences, with 12% found just once. General study findings and limits: Anti-spike CD8 responses were favored by VDJdb matching, which missed private and CD4 specificities.

This clonotype came up a few times. Antigen specificity is unknown. The TCR was taken from an adult who was a healthcare worker with PCR-confirmed SARS-CoV-2 infection or an uninfected control (not recorded which). What was sequenced was whole blood.

In DNA form, the CDR3 reads TGTGCCAGCGGGACAGGGGGAAATACGCAGTATTTT. Translation: CASGTGGNTQYF. The rearrangement links TRBV2 to TRBJ2-3; 11 bases map to TRBD1. Germline values: CDR1 SNHLY, CDR2 FYNNEI. The ends lost 8 bases at V and 7 bases at J; junction bases unmatched: 2. CDR3 length: 12 residues.